The rows below give T cell receptor beta chains drawn from one sample of a study of read filtering for tumor transcriptome and immune sequencing. TCRdb independently ran MiXCR on the reads; one entry per CDR3 protein. The sample records about 39,000 distinct CDR3 sequences, more than 13% being singletons. The sequenced sample was a population of CD138-negative cells sorted from bone marrow. The origin of the receptors is a donor older than 35 with multiple myeloma. CDR3s include the opening cysteine and the closing phenylalanine or tryptophan.

v_gene	j_gene	len	CDR3aa
TRBV24-1	TRBJ2-3	17	CATSDPGLAGWADTQYF
TRBV7-9	TRBJ2-7	12	CASSYDADEQYF
TRBV20-1	TRBJ1-2	12	CSARDGGHGYTF
TRBV6-6	TRBJ2-3	17	CASSCPPLAGGTDTQYF
TRBV7-3	TRBJ2-1	14	CASSRYRSDNEQFF
TRBV7-2	TRBJ2-1	16	CASSLAPAGGPDEQFF
TRBV20-1	TRBJ2-1	16	CSARHRGRGSYNEQFF
TRBV28	TRBJ1-1	16	CASSLSGGAGNTEAFF
TRBV11-3	TRBJ2-1	13	CASSLQGAREQFF
TRBV30	TRBJ1-3	11	CAWSVENTIYF
TRBV19	TRBJ2-2	13	CASPRASSGELFF
TRBV29-1	TRBJ2-3	15	CSVEDPGPHTDTQYF
TRBV7-9	TRBJ2-2	14	CASSFNRVAGELFF
TRBV14	TRBJ2-2	17	CASSQVQRERGTGELFF
TRBV2	TRBJ2-2	12	CASSGGTGELFF
TRBV6-2/TRBV6-3	TRBJ1-5	15	CASSRGSGSNQPQHF
TRBV20-1	TRBJ2-7	13	CSASTTRIDDQYF
TRBV5-5	TRBJ2-3	16	CASSLWAESSTDTQYF
TRBV7-9	TRBJ2-1	18	CASSLVGGISYYYNEQFF
TRBV12-3/TRBV12-4	TRBJ1-2	13	CASSPWGGYGYTF
TRBV5-1	TRBJ2-7	14	CASSSGQVGYEQYF
TRBV27	TRBJ2-3	15	CASSSSGQATDTQYF
TRBV5-1	TRBJ2-7	13	CASSLQGSYEQYF
TRBV6-2/TRBV6-3	TRBJ2-1	18	CASSYSSVGGKLYNEQFF
TRBV5-1	TRBJ2-5	15	CASSLGPGLEETQYF
TRBV30	TRBJ1-6	15	CAWSAGGVKISPLHF
TRBV3-1	TRBJ2-3	15	CASSQDLAGGRTQYF
TRBV6-1	TRBJ2-7	15	CASSEEPVLSYEQYF
TRBV12-5	TRBJ2-5	15	CASGPGVVGGETQYF
TRBV27	TRBJ2-7	16	CASSSSGTILSYEQYF
TRBV29-1	TRBJ2-7	11	CSVGKGYEQYF
TRBV6-5	TRBJ2-3	13	CASSYGGTDTQYF
TRBV11-2	TRBJ2-1	16	CASSSLRDRGRNEQFF
TRBV27	TRBJ1-5	16	CASSLMGQRGNQPQHF
TRBV19	TRBJ2-5	15	CASSIGTGREETQYF
TRBV19	TRBJ1-1	14	CASSINQMNTEAFF
TRBV7-2	TRBJ1-5	16	CASSLRDGNSNQPQHF
TRBV19	TRBJ1-4	19	CASSMSGRTTGDRREKLFF
TRBV4-1	TRBJ2-1	16	CASSHPPPGGPAEQFF
TRBV20-1	TRBJ1-5	13	CSASQGRNQPQHF
TRBV7-9	TRBJ2-1	15	CASSQPSARKNEQFF
TRBV7-9	TRBJ2-1	17	CASSFTGQSSSYNEQFF
TRBV5-1	TRBJ1-4	17	CASSLEKVAGRGEKLFF
TRBV7-9	TRBJ2-7	12	CASRVGHYEQYF
TRBV12-3/TRBV12-4	TRBJ2-2	14	CASSLGTGTGELFF
TRBV6-6	TRBJ1-1	15	CASSSRAVMNTEAFF
TRBV14	TRBJ1-2	12	CASSSGTYGYTF
TRBV5-4	TRBJ2-2	16	CASRHGQGGNTGELFF
TRBV19	TRBJ2-1	18	CASSPSGGPGRGYNEQFF
TRBV7-6	TRBJ1-1	13	CASSRRTNTEAFF
TRBV12-3/TRBV12-4	TRBJ1-3	14	CASCSSDAGNTIYF
TRBV4-1	TRBJ1-2	15	CASSRNPTADYGYTF
TRBV20-1	TRBJ2-3	12	CSARVGGDTQYF